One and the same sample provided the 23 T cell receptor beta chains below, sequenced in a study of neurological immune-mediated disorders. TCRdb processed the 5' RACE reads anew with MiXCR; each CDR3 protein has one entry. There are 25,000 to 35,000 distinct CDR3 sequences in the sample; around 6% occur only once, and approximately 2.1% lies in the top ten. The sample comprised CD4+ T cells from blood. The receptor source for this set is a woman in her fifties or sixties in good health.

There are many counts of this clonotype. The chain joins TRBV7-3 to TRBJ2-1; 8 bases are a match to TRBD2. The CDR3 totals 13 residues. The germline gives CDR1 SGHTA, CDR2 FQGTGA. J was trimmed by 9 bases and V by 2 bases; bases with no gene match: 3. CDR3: CASSLFGGGEQFF. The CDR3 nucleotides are TGTGCCAGCAGCTTATTCGGGGGGGGTGAGCAGTTCTTC.

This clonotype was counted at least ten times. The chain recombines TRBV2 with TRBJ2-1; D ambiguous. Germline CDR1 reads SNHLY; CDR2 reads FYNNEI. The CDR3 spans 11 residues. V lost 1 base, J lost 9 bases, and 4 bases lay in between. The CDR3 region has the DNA TGTGCCAGCAGTGAAGGGGGTGAGCAGTTCTTC. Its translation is CASSEGGEQFF.

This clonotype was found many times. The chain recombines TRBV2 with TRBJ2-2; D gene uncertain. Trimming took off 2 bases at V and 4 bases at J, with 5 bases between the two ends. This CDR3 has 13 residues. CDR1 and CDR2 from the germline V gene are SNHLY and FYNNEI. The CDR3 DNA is TGTGCCAGCAGTGAAAGTGGCACCGGGGAGCTGTTTTTT. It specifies CASSESGTGELFF.

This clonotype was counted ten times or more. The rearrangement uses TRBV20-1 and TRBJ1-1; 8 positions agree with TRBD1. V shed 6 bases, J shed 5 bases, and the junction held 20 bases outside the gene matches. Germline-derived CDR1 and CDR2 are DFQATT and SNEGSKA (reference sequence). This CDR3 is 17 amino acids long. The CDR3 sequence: CSASAGSRGRVRTEAFF. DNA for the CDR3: TGCAGTGCGAGCGCCGGTAGCAGGGGGCGCGTCCGGACTGAAGCTTTCTTT.

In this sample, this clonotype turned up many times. The CDR3 spells CASSVVDRGRGELFF. As DNA, the CDR3 is TGTGCCAGCAGCGTAGTGGACAGGGGACGAGGGGAGCTGTTTTTT. The V and J genes are TRBV9 and TRBJ2-2; 9 bases fit TRBD1. Looked up from germline, CDR1 is SGDLS and CDR2 is YYNGEE. The CDR3 runs to 15 residues. The junction had 5 bases not matched to a gene; V was cut back by 0 bases and J by 8 bases.

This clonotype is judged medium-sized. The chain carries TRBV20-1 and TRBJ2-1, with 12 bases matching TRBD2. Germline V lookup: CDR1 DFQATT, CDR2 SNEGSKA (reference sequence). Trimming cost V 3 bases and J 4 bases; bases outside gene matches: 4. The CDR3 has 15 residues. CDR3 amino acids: CSASGTSGLYNEQFF. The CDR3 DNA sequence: TGCAGTGCTAGCGGGACTAGCGGGTTATACAATGAGCAGTTCTTC.

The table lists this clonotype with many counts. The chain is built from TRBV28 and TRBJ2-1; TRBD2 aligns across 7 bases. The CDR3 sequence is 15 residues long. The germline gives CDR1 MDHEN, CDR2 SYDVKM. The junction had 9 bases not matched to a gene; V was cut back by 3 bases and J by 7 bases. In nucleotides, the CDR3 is TGTGCCAGCAGTTTTACCGGCGGGAGAGGTAATGAGCAGTTCTTC. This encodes CASSFTGGRGNEQFF.

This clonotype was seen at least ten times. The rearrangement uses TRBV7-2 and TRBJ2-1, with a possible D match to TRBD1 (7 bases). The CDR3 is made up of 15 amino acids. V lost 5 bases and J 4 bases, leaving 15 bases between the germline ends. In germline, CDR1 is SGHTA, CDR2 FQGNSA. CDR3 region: CASSTMTGRYNEQFF. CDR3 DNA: TGTGCCAGCAGCACGATGACAGGGAGGTACAATGAGCAGTTCTTC.

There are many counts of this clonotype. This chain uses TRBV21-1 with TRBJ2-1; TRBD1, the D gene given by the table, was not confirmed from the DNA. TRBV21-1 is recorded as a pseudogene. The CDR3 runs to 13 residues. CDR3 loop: CASSSTNHQGQFF. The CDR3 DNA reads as TGTGCCAGCAGCAGCACCAACCATCAGGGGCAGTTCTTC.

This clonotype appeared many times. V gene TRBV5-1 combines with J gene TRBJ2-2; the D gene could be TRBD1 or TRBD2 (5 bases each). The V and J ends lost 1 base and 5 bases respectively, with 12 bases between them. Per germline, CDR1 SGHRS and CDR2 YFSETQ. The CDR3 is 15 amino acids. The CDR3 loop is CASSLRDGLTGELFF. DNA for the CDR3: TGCGCCAGCAGCTTGAGGGACGGGTTAACCGGGGAGCTGTTTTTT.

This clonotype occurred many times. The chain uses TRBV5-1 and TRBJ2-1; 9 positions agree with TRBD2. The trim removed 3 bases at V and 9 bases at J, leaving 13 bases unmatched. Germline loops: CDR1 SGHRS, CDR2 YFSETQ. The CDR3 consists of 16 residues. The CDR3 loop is CASSSGLAPNQAEQFF. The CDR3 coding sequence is TGCGCCAGCAGCTCGGGACTAGCACCGAACCAGGCTGAGCAGTTCTTC.

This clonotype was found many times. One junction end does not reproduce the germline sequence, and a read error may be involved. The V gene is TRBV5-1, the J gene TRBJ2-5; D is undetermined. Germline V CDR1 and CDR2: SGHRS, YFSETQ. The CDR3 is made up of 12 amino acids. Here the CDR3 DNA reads TGCGCCAGCAGCTTCAGCGAAGAGACCCAGCACTTC. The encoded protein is CASSFSEETQHF.

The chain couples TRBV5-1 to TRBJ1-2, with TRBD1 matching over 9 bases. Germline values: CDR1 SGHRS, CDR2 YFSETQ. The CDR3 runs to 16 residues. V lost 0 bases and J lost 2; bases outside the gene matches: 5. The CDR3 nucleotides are TGCGCCAGCAGCTTGGGAATGGGACAGGGAAACTATGGCTACACCTTC. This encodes CASSLGMGQGNYGYTF.

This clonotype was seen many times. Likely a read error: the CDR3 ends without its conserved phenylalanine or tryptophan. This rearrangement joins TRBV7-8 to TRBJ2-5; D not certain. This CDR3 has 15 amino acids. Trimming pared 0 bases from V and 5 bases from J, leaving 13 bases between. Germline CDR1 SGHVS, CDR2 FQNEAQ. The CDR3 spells CASSLAGRNRETQYS. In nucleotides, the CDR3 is TGTGCCAGCAGCTTAGCCGGCAGGAACCGGGAGACCCAGTACTCC.

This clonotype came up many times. The CDR3 loop reads CASSPGGGPTGELFF. The DNA for the CDR3 is TGCGCCAGCAGCCCCGGGGGAGGCCCGACCGGGGAGCTGTTTTTT. The chain combines TRBV5-1 with TRBJ2-2, with D possibly being TRBD2 (6 bases). V dropped 4 bases and J dropped 5 bases, with 15 bases sitting between them. The germline gives CDR1 SGHRS, CDR2 YFSETQ. This CDR3 is 15 amino acids long.

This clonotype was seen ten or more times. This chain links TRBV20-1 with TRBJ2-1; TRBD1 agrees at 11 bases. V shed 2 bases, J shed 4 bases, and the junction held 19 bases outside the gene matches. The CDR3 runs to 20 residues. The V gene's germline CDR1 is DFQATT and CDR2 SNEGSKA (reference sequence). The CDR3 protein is CSARRSGQGAFFGRYNEQFF. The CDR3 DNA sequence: TGCAGTGCTAGAAGATCCGGACAGGGGGCTTTTTTCGGGAGGTACAATGAGCAGTTCTTC.

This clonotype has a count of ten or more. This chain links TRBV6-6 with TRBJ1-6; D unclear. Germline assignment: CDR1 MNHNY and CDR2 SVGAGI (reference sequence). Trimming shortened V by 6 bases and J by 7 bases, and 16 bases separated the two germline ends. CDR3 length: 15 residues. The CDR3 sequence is CASRAPGQANSPLHF. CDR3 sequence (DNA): TGTGCCAGCAGGGCCCCCGGGCAGGCGAATTCACCCCTCCACTTT.

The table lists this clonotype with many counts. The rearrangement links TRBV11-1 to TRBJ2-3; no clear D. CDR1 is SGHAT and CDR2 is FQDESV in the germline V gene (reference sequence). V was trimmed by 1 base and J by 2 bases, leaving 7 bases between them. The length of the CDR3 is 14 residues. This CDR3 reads CASSLVRNTDTQYF. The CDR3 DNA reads TGTGCCAGCAGCTTAGTGCGAAACACAGATACGCAGTATTTT.

The CDR3 nucleotides are TGTGCCAGCAGCTTAGGACAGGGGTCGAATGAAAAACTGTTTTTT. As protein: CASSLGQGSNEKLFF. The rearrangement uses TRBV7-2 and TRBJ1-4, with 8 bases aligning to TRBD1. Trimming cost V 1 base and J 5 bases; bases outside gene matches: 3. Looked up from germline, CDR1 is SGHTA and CDR2 is FQGNSA. The CDR3 contains 15 residues.

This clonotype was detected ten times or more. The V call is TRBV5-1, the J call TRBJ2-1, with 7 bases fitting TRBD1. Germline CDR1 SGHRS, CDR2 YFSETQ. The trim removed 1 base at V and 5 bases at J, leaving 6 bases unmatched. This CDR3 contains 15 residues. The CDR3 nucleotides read TGCGCCAGCAGCTTGTACGACAGGGCCCACAATGAGCAGTTCTTC. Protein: CASSLYDRAHNEQFF.

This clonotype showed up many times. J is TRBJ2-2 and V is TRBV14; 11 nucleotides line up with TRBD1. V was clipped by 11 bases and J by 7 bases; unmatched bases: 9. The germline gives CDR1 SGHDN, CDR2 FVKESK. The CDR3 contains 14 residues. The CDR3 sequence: CAVKRTGGNGELFF. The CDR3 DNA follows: TGTGCCGTCAAACGGACAGGGGGCAACGGGGAGCTGTTTTTT.

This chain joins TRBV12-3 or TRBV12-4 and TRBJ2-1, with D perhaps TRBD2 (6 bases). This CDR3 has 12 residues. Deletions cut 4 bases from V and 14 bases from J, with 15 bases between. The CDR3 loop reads CASSSGLGGEFF. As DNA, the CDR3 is TGTGCCAGCAGTTCCGGACTTGGAGGGGAGTTCTTC.

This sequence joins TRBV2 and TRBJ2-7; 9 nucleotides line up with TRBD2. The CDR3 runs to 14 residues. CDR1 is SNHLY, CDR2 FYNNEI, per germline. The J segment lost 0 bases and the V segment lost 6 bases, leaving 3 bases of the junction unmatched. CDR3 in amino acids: CASRLTSGSYEQYF. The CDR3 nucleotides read TGTGCCAGCAGGCTGACTAGCGGCTCCTACGAGCAGTACTTC.